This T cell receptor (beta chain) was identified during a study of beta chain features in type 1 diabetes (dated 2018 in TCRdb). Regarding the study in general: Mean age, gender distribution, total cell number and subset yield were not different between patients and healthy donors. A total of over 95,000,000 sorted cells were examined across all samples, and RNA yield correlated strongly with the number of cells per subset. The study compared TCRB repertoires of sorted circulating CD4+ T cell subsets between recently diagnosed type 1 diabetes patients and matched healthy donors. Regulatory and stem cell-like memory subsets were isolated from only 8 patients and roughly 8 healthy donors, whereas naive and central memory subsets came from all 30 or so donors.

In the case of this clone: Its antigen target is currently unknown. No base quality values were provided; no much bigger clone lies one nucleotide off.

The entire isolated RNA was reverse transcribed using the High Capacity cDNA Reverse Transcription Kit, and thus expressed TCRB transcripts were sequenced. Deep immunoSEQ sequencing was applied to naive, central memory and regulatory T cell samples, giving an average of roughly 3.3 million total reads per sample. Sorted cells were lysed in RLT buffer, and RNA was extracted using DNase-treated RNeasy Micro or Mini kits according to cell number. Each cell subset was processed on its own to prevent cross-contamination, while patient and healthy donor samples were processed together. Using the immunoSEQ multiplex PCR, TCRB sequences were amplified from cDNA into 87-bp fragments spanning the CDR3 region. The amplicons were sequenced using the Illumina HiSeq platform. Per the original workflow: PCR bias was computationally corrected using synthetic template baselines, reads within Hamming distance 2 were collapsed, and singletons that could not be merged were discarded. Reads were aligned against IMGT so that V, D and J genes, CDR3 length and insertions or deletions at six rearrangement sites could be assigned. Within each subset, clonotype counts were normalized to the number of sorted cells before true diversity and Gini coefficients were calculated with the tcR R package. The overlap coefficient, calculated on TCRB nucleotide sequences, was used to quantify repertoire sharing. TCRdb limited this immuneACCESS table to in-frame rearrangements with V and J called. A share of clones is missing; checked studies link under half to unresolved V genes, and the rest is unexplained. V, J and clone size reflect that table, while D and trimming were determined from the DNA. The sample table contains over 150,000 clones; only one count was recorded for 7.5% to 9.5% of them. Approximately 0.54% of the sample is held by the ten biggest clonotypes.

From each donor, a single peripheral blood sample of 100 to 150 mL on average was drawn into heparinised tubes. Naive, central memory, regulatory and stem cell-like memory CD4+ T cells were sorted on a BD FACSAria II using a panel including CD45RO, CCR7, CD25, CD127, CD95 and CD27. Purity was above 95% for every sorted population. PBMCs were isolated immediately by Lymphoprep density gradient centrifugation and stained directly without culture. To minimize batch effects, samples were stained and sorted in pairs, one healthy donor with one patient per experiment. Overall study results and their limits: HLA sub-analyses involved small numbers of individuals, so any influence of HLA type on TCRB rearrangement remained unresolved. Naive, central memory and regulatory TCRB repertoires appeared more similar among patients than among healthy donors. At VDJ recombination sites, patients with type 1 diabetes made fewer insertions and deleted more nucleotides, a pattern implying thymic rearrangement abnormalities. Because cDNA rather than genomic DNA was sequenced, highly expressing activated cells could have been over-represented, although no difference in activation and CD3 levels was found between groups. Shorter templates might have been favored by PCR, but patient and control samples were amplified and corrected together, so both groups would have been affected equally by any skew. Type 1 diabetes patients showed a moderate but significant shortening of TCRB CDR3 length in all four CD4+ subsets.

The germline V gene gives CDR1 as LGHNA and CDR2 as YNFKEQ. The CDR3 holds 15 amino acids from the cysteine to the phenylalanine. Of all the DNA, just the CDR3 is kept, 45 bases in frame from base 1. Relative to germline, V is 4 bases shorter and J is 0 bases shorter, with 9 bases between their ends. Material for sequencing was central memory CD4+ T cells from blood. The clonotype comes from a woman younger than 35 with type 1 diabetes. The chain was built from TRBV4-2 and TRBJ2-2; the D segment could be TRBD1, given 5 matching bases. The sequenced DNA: TGTGCCAGCAGCCGGTCAGGGTCGAACACCGGGGAGCTGTTTTTT. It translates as CASSRSGSNTGELFF.